What follows is one T cell receptor (beta chain) and its context. These data come from a study of cytotoxic CD8 clonotypes in ibrutinib-treated CLL. On the study more broadly: The taking of response samples occurred after a median 12 months of treatment, with a range of 6 to 36.

Libraries were prepared by immunoSEQ multiplex PCR; TCRdb keeps only in-frame clonotypes and omits some of them. The sample lists several thousand clones, approximately 57% occurring once. About 1.8 micrograms of genomic DNA came from cryopreserved PBMCs for TCR beta libraries. Unmatched junction bases numbered 10, after V lost 5 bases and J lost 5 bases. The V gene's germline CDR1 is SGHTA and CDR2 FQGTGA. There are 16 residues in the CDR3. This clonotype originated in a human donor with chronic lymphocytic leukemia. This sequence joins TRBV7-3 and TRBJ2-1; 9 nucleotides align to TRBD1. The specimen comprised PBMCs, sampled before ibrutinib treatment. The CDR3 protein is CASSPGGQGTNNEQFF. The CDR3 DNA reads TGTGCCAGCAGCCCGGGGGGACAGGGCACAAACAATGAGCAGTTCTTC.